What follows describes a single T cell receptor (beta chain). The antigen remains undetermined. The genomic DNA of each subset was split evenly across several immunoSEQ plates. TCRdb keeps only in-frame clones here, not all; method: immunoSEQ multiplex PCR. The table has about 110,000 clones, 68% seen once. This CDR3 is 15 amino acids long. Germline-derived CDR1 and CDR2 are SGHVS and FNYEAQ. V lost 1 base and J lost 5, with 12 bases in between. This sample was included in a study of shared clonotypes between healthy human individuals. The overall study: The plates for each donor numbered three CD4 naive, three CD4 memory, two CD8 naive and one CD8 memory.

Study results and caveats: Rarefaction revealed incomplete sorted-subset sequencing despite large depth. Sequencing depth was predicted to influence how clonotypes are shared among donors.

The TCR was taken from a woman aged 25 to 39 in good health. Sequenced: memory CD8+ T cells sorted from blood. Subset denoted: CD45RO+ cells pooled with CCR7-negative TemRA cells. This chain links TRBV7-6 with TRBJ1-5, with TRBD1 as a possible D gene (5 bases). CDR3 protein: CASSLEAGTHQPQHF. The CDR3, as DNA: TGTGCCAGCAGCTTAGAGGCGGGGACGCATCAGCCCCAGCATTTT.